The rows below give T cell receptor beta chains drawn from one sample of a study of a mutant IDH1 vaccine in newly diagnosed glioma. TCRdb's table, derived via immunoSEQ multiplex PCR, lists solely in-frame clones and lacks some. This table has about 40,000 clones, roughly nine tenths appearing once. Antigen specificity for these receptors is unknown. The input for sequencing was PBMCs, taken from a glioma patient whose treatment included an IDH1 peptide vaccine. Receptors were obtained from a man in his fifties with glioma. Each CDR3 is given with its conserved first and last residue. The D gene is left open where the match is weak. Size values are once, few and many counts, or a class for expanded clones, and some rows have none.

j_call,clone_size,d_call,v_call,cdr3_aa,cdr3_nt
TRBJ1-1,NA,NA,TRBV6-4,CASSEQVNTEAFF,TGTGCCAGCAGTGAACAGGTGAACACTGAAGCTTTCTTT
TRBJ2-4,NA,NA,TRBV28,CASSSLANIQYF,TGTGCCAGCAGTTCTCTTGCGAACATTCAGTACTTC
TRBJ2-7,NA,TRBD2,TRBV5-1,CASSTELAGGPYEQYF,TGCGCCAGCAGCACCGAACTAGCGGGGGGCCCCTACGAGCAGTACTTC
TRBJ1-5,NA,NA,TRBV5-6,CASSLLTGETQPQHF,TGTGCCAGCAGCTTGCTTACGGGGGAGACTCAGCCCCAGCATTTT
TRBJ2-6,NA,NA,TRBV28,CASSLVSRTGANVLTF,TGTGCCAGCAGTCTAGTCTCGAGGACTGGGGCCAACGTCCTGACTTTC
TRBJ1-5,medium-sized,NA,TRBV19,CASKGGNQPQHF,TGTGCCTCGAAGGGGGGCAATCAGCCCCAGCATTTT
TRBJ1-2,NA,NA,TRBV5-6,CASSLVNYGYTF,TGTGCCAGCAGCTTGGTAAACTATGGCTACACCTTC
TRBJ1-1,few,NA,TRBV7-9,CASSFHRAEAFF,TGTGCCAGCAGCTTCCATCGGGCTGAAGCTTTCTTT
TRBJ2-7,NA,NA,TRBV4-1,CASSQEGGPSYEQYF,TGCGCCAGCAGCCAAGAGGGCGGGCCCTCCTACGAGCAGTACTTC
TRBJ2-7,NA,TRBD2,TRBV5-6,CASSWGLAYEQYF,TGTGCCAGCAGCTGGGGACTAGCCTACGAGCAGTACTTC
TRBJ1-5,NA,TRBD1,TRBV7-2,CASSLEGASQPQHF,TGTGCCAGCAGCTTAGAGGGGGCTAGTCAGCCCCAGCATTTT
TRBJ2-2,NA,TRBD1,TRBV25-1,CASSGTGDTGELFF,TGTGCCAGCAGTGGGACAGGGGACACCGGGGAGCTGTTTTTT
TRBJ1-2,few,NA,TRBV5-1,CASSLEGMLGYTF,TGCGCCAGCAGCTTGGAAGGGATGCTAGGCTACACCTTC
TRBJ2-1,NA,NA,TRBV9,CASSVEDANEQFF,TGTGCCAGCAGCGTAGAGGACGCTAATGAGCAGTTCTTC
TRBJ2-5,NA,NA,TRBV29-1,CSVSWRGQETQYF,TGCAGCGTTAGTTGGCGGGGCCAAGAGACCCAGTACTTC
TRBJ1-1,NA,TRBD1,TRBV5-6,CASSLAGGMDTEAFF,TGTGCCAGCAGCTTGGCAGGGGGGATGGACACTGAAGCTTTCTTT
TRBJ1-1,once,NA,TRBV5-5,CASSLGELTHPEAFF,TGTGCCAGCAGCTTGGGGGAGTTGACGCACCCTGAAGCTTTCTTT
TRBJ1-5,NA,NA,TRBV30,CAWSVYSNQPQHF,TGTGCCTGGAGTGTATACAGCAATCAGCCCCAGCATTTT
TRBJ1-2,NA,NA,TRBV5-4,CASSLESTYGYTF,TGTGCCAGCAGCTTGGAAAGTACCTATGGCTACACCTTC
TRBJ2-7,NA,TRBD1,TRBV7-8,CASSSTGGTYEQYF,TGTGCCAGCAGCTCGACAGGGGGTACCTACGAGCAGTACTTC
TRBJ2-5,NA,TRBD1,TRBV5-1,CASSSSALGTGVRETQYF,TGCGCCAGCAGCTCATCGGCCTTGGGGACAGGGGTTCGAGAGACCCAGTACTTC
TRBJ2-3,NA,TRBD2,TRBV4-2,CASSQDLAGGTDTQYF,TGTGCCAGCAGCCAAGATCTGGCGGGGGGCACAGATACGCAGTATTTT
TRBJ2-7,NA,NA,TRBV28,CASRPTGYEQYF,TGTGCCAGCAGACCAACAGGGTACGAGCAGTACTTC
TRBJ2-7,NA,TRBD1,TRBV4-2,CASSQGTGVYEQYF,TGTGCCAGCAGCCAAGGGACAGGGGTGTACGAGCAGTACTTC
TRBJ2-3,NA,TRBD2,TRBV11-3,CASSYSGSGADTQYF,TGTGCCAGCAGCTATAGCGGGAGTGGCGCAGATACGCAGTATTTT
TRBJ1-3,NA,NA,TRBV4-1,CASSLAPDLGNTIYF,TGCGCCAGCAGCTTAGCTCCAGACCTCGGAAACACCATATATTTT
TRBJ2-7,NA,NA,TRBV30,CAWSSGSPYEQYF,TGTGCCTGGAGTTCAGGGAGCCCCTACGAGCAGTACTTC
TRBJ1-5,NA,NA,TRBV7-2,CASSQTGRNQPQHF,TGTGCCAGCAGCCAGACAGGACGCAATCAGCCCCAGCATTTT
TRBJ2-6,NA,NA,TRBV9,CASSRDTTSGANVLTF,TGTGCCAGCAGTCGGGACACGACCTCTGGGGCCAACGTCCTGACTTTC
TRBJ1-2,NA,NA,TRBV27,CASSLSGGAYGYTF,TGTGCCAGCAGTTTATCAGGAGGGGCCTATGGCTACACCTTC
TRBJ1-3,NA,TRBD1,TRBV7-9,CASSPDRGAGNTIYF,TGTGCCAGCAGCCCCGACAGGGGCGCTGGAAACACCATATATTTT
TRBJ1-1,NA,TRBD1,TRBV7-6,CASSRDRANTEAFF,TGTGCCAGCAGCCGGGACAGGGCGAACACTGAAGCTTTCTTT
TRBJ2-1,once,TRBD1,TRBV6-1,CASSVHPGQGARNEQFF,TGTGCCAGCAGTGTCCATCCGGGACAGGGGGCGCGGAATGAGCAGTTCTTC
TRBJ2-7,NA,TRBD1,TRBV28,CASSPPGQPREQYF,TGTGCCAGCAGCCCGCCGGGACAGCCGAGGGAGCAGTACTTC
TRBJ2-2,NA,NA,TRBV5-5,CASSSGTVNTGELFF,TGTGCCAGCAGCTCTGGGACGGTGAACACCGGGGAGCTGTTTTTT
TRBJ2-5,NA,TRBD2,TRBV19,CASSIGHRTSGEETQYF,TGTGCCAGTAGTATCGGGCACCGGACTAGCGGGGAAGAGACCCAGTACTTC
TRBJ1-5,NA,NA,TRBV28,CASSSPTAALVSNQPQHF,TGTGCCAGCAGTTCCCCCACTGCGGCGCTGGTGAGCAATCAGCCCCAGCATTTT
TRBJ1-1,NA,NA,TRBV5-1,CASSLGGGENTEAFF,TGCGCCAGCAGCTTGGGAGGGGGGGAGAACACTGAAGCTTTCTTT
TRBJ2-7,NA,NA,TRBV4-2,CASSQDRAGGGSYEQYF,TGTGCCAGCAGCCAAGATCGGGCAGGGGGGGGCTCCTACGAGCAGTACTTC
TRBJ1-2,once,NA,TRBV7-2,CASSLAREGGYTF,TGTGCCAGCAGCTTAGCTAGGGAGGGAGGCTACACCTTC
TRBJ1-5,NA,NA,TRBV5-8,CASRPGTAGGGNQPQHF,TGTGCCAGCAGACCGGGGACTGCGGGGGGCGGCAATCAGCCCCAGCATTTT
TRBJ1-1,NA,NA,TRBV9,CASSRDLNTEAFF,TGTGCCAGCAGCCGGGACCTCAACACTGAAGCTTTCTTT
TRBJ1-2,NA,NA,TRBV4-2,CASSQLEGFRKGYTF,TGTGCCAGCAGCCAATTGGAAGGGTTCAGAAAAGGCTACACCTTC
TRBJ2-2,NA,NA,TRBV7-6,CASSLGQGSTGELFF,TGTGCCAGCAGCTTAGGTCAGGGTTCCACCGGGGAGCTGTTTTTT
TRBJ1-5,NA,NA,TRBV25-1,CASSESSGAENQPQHF,TGTGCCAGCAGTGAATCCTCCGGGGCTGAAAATCAGCCCCAGCATTTT
TRBJ2-3,NA,NA,TRBV4-3,CASSPGGRDSTDTQYF,TGCGCCAGCAGCCCCGGGGGTAGGGACAGCACAGATACGCAGTATTTT
TRBJ2-1,NA,TRBD2,TRBV19,CASSTAGGGNEQFF,TGTGCCAGTAGTACGGCGGGAGGGGGCAATGAGCAGTTCTTC
TRBJ1-1,NA,TRBD1,TRBV11-3,CASSRQTGGGTEAFF,TGTGCCAGCAGCCGCCAGACAGGGGGCGGAACTGAAGCTTTCTTT
TRBJ1-1,NA,TRBD1,TRBV19,CASSIGTGGTEAFF,TGTGCCAGTAGTATAGGGACAGGGGGCACTGAAGCTTTCTTT
TRBJ2-1,NA,NA,TRBV5-1,CASSLGGLGFDEQFF,TGCGCCAGCAGCTTGGGAGGACTTGGTTTCGATGAGCAGTTCTTC
TRBJ2-1,NA,NA,TRBV18,CASSPPSPHNEQFF,TGTGCCAGCTCACCACCGTCTCCTCACAATGAGCAGTTCTTC
TRBJ1-6,NA,TRBD1,TRBV30,CAWSILRDRDSPLHF,TGTGCCTGGAGTATACTACGGGACAGGGATTCACCCCTCCACTTT